Below are 20 T cell receptor beta chains sequenced from a single sample in a study of CD8+ T cells in alopecia areata. It was cDNA, reverse transcribed from extracted RNA, that served as the sequencing template. Libraries were prepared by immunoSEQ multiplex PCR; TCRdb keeps only in-frame clonotypes and omits some of them. The sample has a few hundred thousand clones; 67% are singletons. The material was CD4+ T cells sorted from blood, obtained at week 0. The receptor set was obtained from a human donor with alopecia areata.

This clone was picked up a small number of times. This chain uses TRBV7-9 with TRBJ2-7; D is perhaps TRBD1 (6 bases). There are 14 residues in the CDR3. Germline V lookup: CDR1 SEHNR, CDR2 FQNEAQ (reference sequence). V lost 6 bases and J 2 bases, leaving 14 bases between the germline ends. CDR3 residues: CASRQGSSAYEQYF. DNA of the CDR3: TGTGCCAGCAGACAGGGATCAAGCGCCTACGAGCAGTACTTC.

The chain combines TRBV19 with TRBJ1-1; 7 bases line up with TRBD1. J lost 1 base, V lost 4 bases, and 3 bases had no gene match. In germline, CDR1 is LNHDA, CDR2 SQIVND (reference sequence). The CDR3 extends over 14 amino acids. CDR3 nucleotide sequence: TGTGCCAGTAGTACTACAGGGGCGAACACTGAAGCTTTCTTT. Residues: CASSTTGANTEAFF.

In its sample, this clone was seen a few times. V and J are TRBV29-1 and TRBJ2-3; D is ambiguous. The germline V and J ends were trimmed by 4 bases and 3 bases, with 5 bases remaining between them. Germline V gives CDR1 SQVTM, CDR2 ANQGSEA. The CDR3 extends over 11 amino acids. CDR3 coding DNA: TGCAGCGTTGTGGGTACAGATACGCAGTATTTT. Encoded protein: CSVVGTDTQYF.

The chain employs TRBV20-1 and TRBJ2-7, with unresolved D. CDR1 DFQATT and CDR2 SNEGSKA come from the germline V gene (reference sequence). The CDR3 contains 11 residues. Trimming left V 5 bases short and J 7 bases short, with 12 bases between. The CDR3 bases are TGCAGTGCTGTGGGCCAGAGGGAGCAGTACTTC. The encoded protein is CSAVGQREQYF.

V is TRBV30 and J is TRBJ1-5; no clear D gene. The CDR3 sequence is 11 residues long. The germline V gene has CDR1 GTSNPN and CDR2 SVGIG (reference sequence). V gave up 2 bases and J gave up 12 bases, with 11 bases separating them. CDR3 nucleotides: TGTGCCTGGAGTTCGGACGGGCGCCAGCATTTT. Encoded protein: CAWSSDGRQHF. Using reference TRBV30 and TRBJ1-5 for the parts outside the CDR3, the full variable domain is SQTIHQWPATLVQPVGSPLSLECTVEGTSNPNLYWYRQAAGRGLQLLFYSVGIGQISSEVPQNLSASRPQDRQFILSSKKLLLSDSGFYLCAWSSDGRQHFGDGTRLSIL.

This chain connects TRBV29-1 to TRBJ2-2; D gene unclear. V lost 5 bases and J 2 bases, leaving 12 bases between the germline ends. The CDR3 has 14 residues. Germline-derived CDR1 and CDR2 are SQVTM and ANQGSEA. The CDR3 coding sequence is TGCAGCGTTATACCTAGTAGAAACACCGGGGAGCTGTTTTTT. Translating it yields CSVIPSRNTGELFF.

V is TRBV7-2 and J is TRBJ1-6; 9 nucleotides line up with TRBD1. Germline CDR1 SGHTA, CDR2 FQGNSA. CDR3 length: 12 residues. Trimming removed 11 bases from V and 7 bases from J; junction bases left unmatched: 3. Here the CDR3 DNA reads TGTGCCGGGGGACAGGGAAATTCACCCCTCCACTTT. This gives the protein CAGGQGNSPLHF. The full variable domain, completed using reference TRBV7-2 and TRBJ1-6, is GAGVSQSPSNKVTEKGKDVELRCDPISGHTALYWYRQSLGQGLEFLIYFQGNSAPDKSGLPSDRFSAERTGGSVSTLTIQRTQQEDSAVYLCAGGQGNSPLHFGNGTRLTVT.

CDR3 loop: CASSLAMGESGTQYF. The CDR3, as DNA: TGCGCCAGCAGCTTGGCCATGGGGGAGTCCGGTACGCAGTATTTT. The chain carries TRBV5-1 and TRBJ2-3; D tentatively reads TRBD1 or TRBD2 (5 bases each). The CDR3 has 15 amino acids. The germline V gene has CDR1 SGHRS and CDR2 YFSETQ. Trimming took 0 bases from V and 8 from J, leaving 16 bases between them. Variable domain in full (rest from reference TRBV5-1 and TRBJ2-3): KAGVTQTPRYLIKTRGQQVTLSCSPISGHRSVSWYQQTPGQGLQFLFEYFSETQRNKGNFPGRFSGRQFSNSRSEMNVSTLELGDSALYLCASSLAMGESGTQYFGPGTRLTVL.

The genes are TRBV4-3 and TRBJ1-6; D not certain. The CDR3 has 15 amino acids. Germline V CDR1 and CDR2: LGHNA, YSLEER. The V gene lost 1 base and the J gene lost 4 bases, with 8 bases spanning the gap. CDR3 DNA: TGCGCCAGCAGCCAAGGGCAAATTTATAATTCACCCCTCCACTTT. Protein sequence: CASSQGQIYNSPLHF.

CDR3: CASSQGRGYNEQFF. DNA of the CDR3: TGTGCCAGCAGTCAGGGCAGGGGATACAATGAGCAGTTCTTC. The chain has TRBV6-5 and TRBJ2-1; tentative D call: TRBD1 (6 bases). The CDR3 runs to 14 residues. Germline loops: CDR1 MNHEY, CDR2 SVGAGI. Deletions cut 5 bases from V and 4 bases from J, with 12 bases between.

The genes are TRBV5-1 and TRBJ2-1, with no clear D. V lost 1 base to trimming and J lost 7 bases, with 6 bases between them. The CDR3 runs 12 residues. Germline-derived CDR1 and CDR2 are SGHRS and YFSETQ. The CDR3 protein is CASSLYRNEQFF. Written as DNA, the CDR3 is TGCGCCAGCAGCTTGTATAGAAATGAGCAGTTCTTC.

The chain uses TRBV5-1 and TRBJ2-1; D possibly uses TRBD1 or TRBD2 (5 bases each). The CDR3 runs to 13 residues. From germline, CDR1 is SGHRS and CDR2 YFSETQ. V dropped 1 base and J dropped 8 bases, with 10 bases sitting between them. CDR3 nucleotides: TGCGCCAGCAGCTTGCGGGGCGGGTATGAGCAGTTCTTC. This sequence encodes CASSLRGGYEQFF.

The gene calls are TRBV30 and TRBJ1-2; D is ambiguous. V lost 1 base, J lost 6 bases, and 9 bases lay in between. The length of the CDR3 is 12 residues. CDR1 and CDR2 (germline): GTSNPN, SVGIG (reference sequence). The CDR3, as DNA: TGTGCCTGGAGTGATGGAGAGAATGGCTACACCTTC. It yields the protein CAWSDGENGYTF.

The gene calls are TRBV20-1 and TRBJ2-7; 8 bases fit TRBD1. The length of the CDR3 is 10 residues. CDR1 DFQATT and CDR2 SNEGSKA come from the germline V gene (reference sequence). The DNA for the CDR3 is TGCAGCCGGACAGGGTACGAGCAGTACTTC. Protein: CSRTGYEQYF.

The rearrangement joins TRBV19 to TRBJ2-5; D not certain. The V gene lost 6 bases and the J gene lost 5 bases, with 16 bases spanning the gap. There are 14 residues in the CDR3. Germline CDR1 LNHDA, CDR2 SQIVND (reference sequence). DNA of the CDR3: TGTGCCAGTAGCGAAGATCTAGTTCGGGAGACCCAGTACTTC. Amino acids: CASSEDLVRETQYF.

V and J are TRBV7-8 and TRBJ1-5; a weak D match, TRBD1 (6 bases). CDR3 length: 13 amino acids. Per germline, CDR1 SGHVS and CDR2 FQNEAQ. Deletions cut 4 bases from V and 7 bases from J, with 11 bases between. The CDR3 DNA follows: TGTGCCAGCAGCTCAGGGGTAGACCAGCCCCAGCATTTT. Its protein is CASSSGVDQPQHF.

This rearrangement joins TRBV2 to TRBJ2-3, with 8 nucleotides matching TRBD1. This CDR3 contains 15 residues. The V and J ends lost 4 bases and 1 base, in that order; junction bases with no gene match: 4. Germline V gene data show CDR1 as SNHLY and CDR2 as FYNNEI. The CDR3, as DNA: TGTGCCAGCAGTGGGGACAGGCTCCGCACAGATACGCAGTATTTT. This codes for CASSGDRLRTDTQYF.

The chain employs TRBV4-2 and TRBJ1-2, with D uncertain. Germline V gives CDR1 LGHNA, CDR2 YNFKEQ. The CDR3 is 15 amino acids. V lost 0 bases to trimming and J lost 6 bases, with 14 bases between them. Written as DNA, the CDR3 is TGTGCCAGCAGCCAAGAATTAGGAAAGGGCGATGGCTACACCTTC. As protein: CASSQELGKGDGYTF.

The sample holds one count of this clone. V gene TRBV25-1 combines with J gene TRBJ1-2; D not certain. V lost 3 bases, J lost 4 bases, and 6 bases lay in between. Germline V lookup: CDR1 MGHDK, CDR2 SYGVNS. This CDR3 is 12 amino acids long. In DNA form, the CDR3 reads TGTGCCAGCAGTGAGACCATCTATGGCTACACCTTC. As protein: CASSETIYGYTF.

Comment on this clone: The same CDR3 is also encoded by other DNA sequences in this sample. The chain carries TRBV7-6 and TRBJ2-6; no definite D call. The CDR3 sequence is 14 residues long. CDR1 is SGHVS, CDR2 FNYEAQ, per germline. The V end was cut by 5 bases, the J end by 0 bases, with 5 bases between. CDR3 sequence reads: CASSLSSGANVLTF. The CDR3, as DNA: TGTGCCAGCAGCCTCAGCTCTGGGGCCAACGTCCTGACTTTC.